The text below deals with one T cell receptor (beta chain). The entry originates in a study of OX40 agonist ivuxolimab in advanced cancers. Study-wide context: With a range of roughly 20 to 79, age averaged approximately 60 years, and around 83% were male.

Autoimmune disease history or systemic immunosuppression excluded patients. Collection of blood occurred at baseline, at cycle 4 day 1, and at cycle 7 day 1. TCRdb's table, derived via immunoSEQ multiplex PCR, lists solely in-frame clones and lacks some. The sample comprises approximately 35,000 clones, 65% to 80% of which are singletons, and over 9.5% rests with the top ten. Sequences were derived from CD4+ or CD8+ T cells sorted from blood, sampled in a trial of the OX40 agonist ivuxolimab. The sequence derives from an adult with an advanced solid tumor such as melanoma, head and neck, liver or kidney cancer.

The CDR3 bases are TGTGCCAGCTCCCCTCATAGCAATCAGCCCCAGCATTTT. Amino acids: CASSPHSNQPQHF. The chain has TRBV18 and TRBJ1-5; D unclear. The V gene lost 6 bases and the J gene lost 0 bases, with 6 bases spanning the gap. From germline, CDR1 is KGHSH and CDR2 LQKENI. The CDR3 sequence is 13 residues long.